This is a list of T cell receptor beta chains from one sample in a study of identical twins. Via MiXCR, TCRdb re-called the 5' RACE reads, giving one row per CDR3 protein. The sample holds around 690,000 distinct CDR3 sequences; around 20% are singletons and the top ten take approximately 4.3%. This same sample was also taken into another study, of T cells expressing NK-cell markers.

What was sequenced was PBMCs. The receptor source for this set is a woman in her late teens or twenties in good health. CDR3s leave out the opening cysteine and the closing phenylalanine or tryptophan. Each record gives: V gene, CDR3 protein.

TRBV10-3,ATRRTDTQY
TRBV29-1,SVRRQVTDTQY
TRBV11-2,ASSLEGLNTQY
TRBV15,ATSTLGAGDGYT
TRBV20-1,SARRQPKDPEAF
TRBV29-1,SVEAAVSYT
TRBV20-1,SARSFGRSYNEQF
TRBV7-2,ASSTYEDTQY
TRBV12-3/TRBV12-4,ASNYGVGYT
TRBV7-2,ASSLQNAEETQY
TRBV10-2,ASSEKGSSYEQY
TRBV20-1,SASWGSSAQH
TRBV20-1,SARSVVLNTEAF
TRBV20-1,SAVQGGAKAF
TRBV20-1,SASPGQRNQPQH
TRBV27,ASRPQRARNNEQF
TRBV5-1,ASSLGAYTEAF
TRBV9,ARSAGPYEQY
TRBV27,ASHPLVRERSAGEPF
TRBV20-1,SAPGQRYEQY
TRBV6-5,ERGLGGEQY
TRBV12-3/TRBV12-4,ASSLDRVQGYNEQF
TRBV12-3/TRBV12-4,ASSLLEGDNYGYT
TRBV4-2,ASSSGGGKNIQY
TRBV27,ASSRGTEGQPQH
TRBV5-6,ASSPVSEGELF
TRBV7-8,ASSLGIRQALEAF
TRBV9,ASSVRGEADTQY
TRBV20-1,SARRVRTGKSYNEQF
TRBV5-6,ASSLGHLTYEQY
TRBV5-5,ASSRNRERASYEQY
TRBV5-1,ASSRGTEGYEQY
TRBV9,ASSVDPGIYGYT
TRBV7-9,ASSFSSGLIYEQY
TRBV5-1,ASSFGSGATYEQY
TRBV5-6,ASSEGVDEQY
TRBV15,ATSGRTSGGQQF
TRBV7-2,ASSLRRGRQY
TRBV6-1,ASSGGNAETQY
TRBV20-1,SATRTGGEPQH
TRBV5-1,ASRAGSNTEAF
TRBV4-2,ASSLGRDRGEAF
TRBV24-1,ATSGPTSEGIYNEQF
TRBV2,ASSEWLAGGKNEQF
TRBV20-1,SASTSEGTGELF
TRBV12-3/TRBV12-4,ASSLPPGVPTGTQY
TRBV5-1,ASSLVAGEHSGANVLT
TRBV12-3/TRBV12-4,ASSPGTGHSYEQY
TRBV5-1,ASYTGTGGTGELF